Listed here are 29 T cell receptor beta chains from one sample, sequenced in a study of shared clonotypes between healthy human individuals. TCRdb's table, derived via immunoSEQ multiplex PCR, lists solely in-frame clones and lacks some. The profile shows 2 million to 2.5 million clones, around 95% of them singletons. Sequenced: naive CD4+ T cells sorted from blood. The sample's subset: CD45RA+ positively selected. These receptors came from a young man in good health.

The V and J genes are TRBV7-6 and TRBJ2-1; 13 nucleotides match TRBD2. Germline CDR1 reads SGHVS; CDR2 reads FNYEAQ. CDR3 length: 16 residues. Unmatched junction bases numbered 10, after V lost 1 base and J lost 13 bases. The CDR3 DNA reads as TGTGCCAGCAGCTTAGTCTATGAAACTAGCGGGAGGGCCCAGTTCTTC. It yields the protein CASSLVYETSGRAQFF.

The chain carries TRBV10-3 and TRBJ2-3; no firm D call. Per the germline V gene, CDR1 is ENHRY and CDR2 is SYGVKD. CDR3 length: 14 residues. Deletions cut 3 bases from V and 4 bases from J, with 11 bases between. CDR3 sequence reads: CAISDALAPDTQYF. The CDR3 nucleotides read TGTGCCATCAGTGATGCCCTGGCCCCAGATACGCAGTATTTT.

The chain has TRBV7-2 and TRBJ2-7, with 8 bases matching TRBD2. CDR3 length equals 15 residues. V gave up 5 bases and J gave up 2 bases; unmatched junction bases: 8. In germline, CDR1 is SGHTA, CDR2 FQGNSA. The CDR3 nucleotides are TGTGCCAGCAGCCCTAGCGGGCACTACACCTACGAGCAGTACTTC. Translation: CASSPSGHYTYEQYF.

This clone was picked up one time. This sequence joins TRBV5-6 and TRBJ2-6; unclear D gene. Germline V CDR1 and CDR2: SGHDT, YYEEEE. This CDR3 comprises 18 residues. With 0 bases removed from V and 3 bases from J, the gap between germline ends came to 16 bases. The CDR3 nucleotides read TGTGCCAGCAGCTTGGCAGGTGTAGAGTTCTTTGGGGCCAACGTCCTGACTTTC. Protein product: CASSLAGVEFFGANVLTF.

The chain has TRBV7-3 and TRBJ1-1, with 7 bases fitting TRBD1. Germline CDR1 reads SGHTA; CDR2 reads FQGTGA. This CDR3 contains 15 residues. The V gene end was trimmed by 2 bases and the J gene end by 5 bases; junction bases not matched to a gene: 8. CDR3 region: CASSLVGTEITEAFF. In DNA, the CDR3 is TGTGCCAGCAGCTTAGTGGGGACAGAAATAACTGAAGCTTTCTTT.

The rearrangement uses TRBV7-9 and TRBJ2-7, with TRBD2 matching 10 bases. CDR3 length: 14 residues. CDR1 is SEHNR, CDR2 FQNEAQ, per germline (reference sequence). V shed 5 bases, J shed 7 bases, and the junction held 8 bases outside the gene matches. CDR3 DNA sequence: TGTGCCAGCAGCCTCAATCCTAGCGGGAGTGAGCAGTACTTC. Amino acids: CASSLNPSGSEQYF.

The chain links TRBV18 to TRBJ1-1; weak D call: TRBD1 (5 bases). This CDR3 region has 13 residues. V lost 10 bases and J lost 4, with 16 bases in between. The germline V gene encodes CDR1 KGHSH and CDR2 LQKENI. In nucleotides, the CDR3 is TGTGCCACCACCGACGGGGGGTCCACTGAAGCTTTCTTT. Its protein product is CATTDGGSTEAFF.

For this clone: Other DNA sequences in this specimen translate into the identical CDR3. The chain links TRBV5-1 to TRBJ1-2; 8 bases align to TRBD1. V lost 5 bases and J lost 2; bases outside the gene matches: 2. This CDR3 region has 13 residues. CDR1 is SGHRS, CDR2 YFSETQ, per germline. CDR3 amino acids: CASSGQGNYGYTF. DNA for the CDR3: TGCGCCAGCAGTGGACAGGGCAACTATGGCTACACCTTC.

Points on this clone: The sample carries other DNA sequences with the same CDR3. The chain couples TRBV18 to TRBJ1-1, with no clear D. The CDR3 runs to 13 residues. The germline V gene encodes CDR1 KGHSH and CDR2 LQKENI. V gave up 9 bases and J gave up 0 bases, with 11 bases separating them. The CDR3 bases are TGTGCCAGTTCTGGGGATTTGAACACTGAAGCTTTCTTT. It encodes CASSGDLNTEAFF.

The V gene is TRBV5-1, the J gene TRBJ2-1; 12 nucleotides line up with TRBD2. In germline, CDR1 is SGHRS, CDR2 YFSETQ. Unmatched junction bases numbered 9, after V lost 4 bases and J lost 7 bases. CDR3 length equals 16 residues. This CDR3 is CASSEPGLAGVNEQFF. In nucleotides, the CDR3 is TGCGCCAGCAGCGAACCGGGACTAGCGGGTGTGAATGAGCAGTTCTTC.

With respect to this clone: The sample holds other DNA sequences that translate to the same CDR3. V and J are TRBV27 and TRBJ2-7; D may be TRBD2 (5 bases). The CDR3 has 14 residues. Germline lookup yields CDR1 MNHEY and CDR2 SMNVEV (reference sequence). V was trimmed by 5 bases and J by 1 base, leaving 12 bases between them. Written as DNA, the CDR3 is TGTGCCAGCAGTCTAAGGACGGGGTCCTACGAGCAGTACTTC. Translation: CASSLRTGSYEQYF.

The chain carries TRBV2 and TRBJ2-4; 10 bases fit TRBD1. V shed 0 bases, J shed 6 bases, and the junction held 8 bases outside the gene matches. CDR3 length equals 17 residues. CDR1 is SNHLY, CDR2 FYNNEI, per germline. The CDR3 sequence is CASSEALAGQGRNIQYF. In DNA form, the CDR3 reads TGTGCCAGCAGTGAAGCGCTTGCGGGACAGGGGAGAAACATTCAGTACTTC.

This chain uses TRBV28 with TRBJ2-7; tentatively, D is TRBD2 (7 bases). The germline gives CDR1 MDHEN, CDR2 SYDVKM. The V gene lost 8 bases and the J gene lost 1 base, with 15 bases spanning the gap. This CDR3 has 14 amino acids. The CDR3 coding sequence is TGTGCCAGCGAGGGGGGGGGAAGATCCTACGAGCAGTACTTC. Encoded protein: CASEGGGRSYEQYF.

The rearrangement links TRBV6-1 to TRBJ1-4, with no clear D. V was clipped by 4 bases and J by 7 bases, with 19 bases between them. There are 16 residues in the CDR3. Germline V gives CDR1 MNHNS, CDR2 SASEGT. CDR3 nucleotides: TGTGCCAGCAGTGGCCGTTATACAGCATCAGGTGAAAAACTGTTTTTT. This codes for CASSGRYTASGEKLFF.

This clone appeared a single time. This same CDR3 is encoded by further DNA sequences in the sample. This rearrangement joins TRBV29-1 to TRBJ2-3, with no clear D. The CDR3 is made up of 12 amino acids. The V end was cut by 3 bases, the J end by 1 base, with 5 bases between. The V gene's germline CDR1 is SQVTM and CDR2 ANQGSEA. CDR3 in amino acids: CSVESGTDTQYF. DNA for the CDR3: TGCAGCGTTGAGTCGGGCACAGATACGCAGTATTTT.

In this sample, this clone turned up once. V and J are TRBV30 and TRBJ2-7; D assignment may be TRBD1 or TRBD2 (6 bases each). Germline V gene data show CDR1 as GTSNPN and CDR2 as SVGIG (reference sequence). V was clipped by 0 bases and J by 2 bases, with 14 bases between them. This CDR3 comprises 15 residues. CDR3 amino acids: CAWSVRVRGPYEQYF. CDR3 in DNA: TGTGCCTGGAGTGTACGGGTCCGGGGGCCCTACGAGCAGTACTTC.

The genes are TRBV27 and TRBJ1-2, with a weak D call TRBD1 (6 bases). This CDR3 comprises 14 residues. The ends were cut back, 5 bases at V and 0 bases at J, with 10 bases in the middle. Germline V gives CDR1 MNHEY, CDR2 SMNVEV (reference sequence). CDR3 protein: CASSQGGPNYGYTF. CDR3 sequence (DNA): TGTGCCAGCAGTCAAGGGGGGCCTAACTATGGCTACACCTTC.

This rearrangement joins TRBV5-1 to TRBJ2-1; D call uncertain. V was cut by 3 bases and J by 4 bases, with 17 bases left in between. The CDR3 has 16 amino acids. CDR1 and CDR2 from the germline V gene are SGHRS and YFSETQ. The CDR3 DNA follows: TGCGCCAGCAGCTCCTACGACCTGACTTCATACAATGAGCAGTTCTTC. Translated, it gives CASSSYDLTSYNEQFF.

V gene TRBV11-3 combines with J gene TRBJ2-7; no firm D call. CDR1 is SGHNT and CDR2 is YENEEA in the germline V gene. V was trimmed by 5 bases and J by 2 bases, leaving 10 bases between them. The CDR3 consists of 13 residues. CDR3 amino acids: CASSRDGPYEQYF. As DNA, the CDR3 is TGTGCCAGCAGCCGAGACGGGCCCTACGAGCAGTACTTC.

This clone was found once. The genes are TRBV6-5 and TRBJ2-7; 8 nucleotides agree with TRBD2. Trimming removed 6 bases from V and 5 bases from J; junction bases left unmatched: 6. CDR3 length: 13 amino acids. The germline V gene has CDR1 MNHEY and CDR2 SVGAGI. The CDR3 nucleotides read TGTGCCAGCAGCTCCGGGACTAGGGACGAGCAGTACTTC. Amino acid sequence: CASSSGTRDEQYF.

The chain is built from TRBV2 and TRBJ1-2, with TRBD1 identical over 10 bases. This CDR3 has 15 residues. J gave up 5 bases and V 4 bases, and 7 bases lay outside the gene matches. Looked up from germline, CDR1 is SNHLY and CDR2 is FYNNEI. CDR3 sequence reads: CASSVGTGVGYGYTF. The CDR3 region has the DNA TGTGCCAGCAGTGTAGGGACAGGGGTTGGGTATGGCTACACCTTC.

The chain has TRBV4-3 and TRBJ2-3; D is possibly TRBD2 (5 bases). V lost 3 bases, J lost 0 bases, and 10 bases lay in between. The CDR3 is made up of 15 amino acids. Germline CDR1 LGHNA, CDR2 YSLEER. The CDR3 region is CASSHGGTSTDTQYF. Written as DNA, the CDR3 is TGCGCCAGCAGCCACGGAGGAACTAGCACAGATACGCAGTATTTT.

The V and J genes are TRBV6-1 and TRBJ2-7; no clear D gene. Germline V gene lookup returns CDR1 MNHNS and CDR2 SASEGT. Deletions cut 3 bases from V and 2 bases from J, with 14 bases between. This CDR3 is 15 amino acids long. The CDR3 loop is CASSDTATPPYEQYF. The CDR3, as DNA: TGTGCCAGCAGTGACACCGCTACCCCCCCCTACGAGCAGTACTTC.

Worth noting for this clone: Other DNA sequences in the same sample also yield this CDR3. This rearrangement joins TRBV7-9 to TRBJ2-7; D possibly corresponds to TRBD2 (6 bases). Trimming removed 3 bases at V and 0 bases at J, with 9 bases between. The CDR3 loop spans 14 amino acids. Germline V gene data show CDR1 as SEHNR and CDR2 as FQNEAQ (reference sequence). The CDR3 DNA reads as TGTGCCAGCAGCTTGGCGGGGAGCTCCTACGAGCAGTACTTC. Amino acid sequence: CASSLAGSSYEQYF.

The rearrangement links TRBV19 to TRBJ1-4; TRBD1 matches at 8 bases. Germline assignment: CDR1 LNHDA and CDR2 SQIVND (reference sequence). CDR3 length equals 17 residues. V shed 9 bases, J shed 4 bases, and the junction held 16 bases outside the gene matches. CDR3 nucleotide sequence: TGTGCCAGCAGAAACCAGCAGGGGGCGGATGGTAATGAAAAACTGTTTTTT. Its translation is CASRNQQGADGNEKLFF.

The chain uses TRBV2 and TRBJ2-3; D uncertain. This CDR3 region has 15 residues. V gave up 5 bases and J gave up 1 base, with 13 bases separating them. Per germline, CDR1 SNHLY and CDR2 FYNNEI. Here the CDR3 DNA reads TGTGCCAGCAGTCTATTGCGGTGGGGCACAGATACGCAGTATTTT. Residues: CASSLLRWGTDTQYF. Full variable domain (outside the CDR3, taken from reference TRBV2 and TRBJ2-3): EPEVTQTPSHQVTQMGQEVILRCVPISNHLYFYWYRQILGQKVEFLVSFYNNEISEKSEIFDDQFSVERPDGSNFTLKIRSTKLEDSAMYFCASSLLRWGTDTQYFGPGTRLTVL.

The chain links TRBV7-9 to TRBJ1-1; TRBD1 is a possible D gene (5 bases). The CDR3 has 16 amino acids. V was shortened by 4 bases and J by 1 base, with 16 bases between the two germline ends. From germline, CDR1 is SEHNR and CDR2 FQNEAQ (reference sequence). Here the CDR3 reads CASSWELGGRNTEAFF. As DNA, the CDR3 is TGTGCCAGCAGCTGGGAATTGGGGGGAAGGAACACTGAAGCTTTCTTT.

This chain uses TRBV27 with TRBJ2-7; D is ambiguous. The germline CDR1 and CDR2 sequences are MNHEY and SMNVEV (reference sequence). The CDR3 consists of 16 residues. Between the trimmed V and J ends, which lost 5 bases and 0 bases, there was a span of 17 bases. In DNA, the CDR3 is TGTGCCAGCAGTCTGACCCGAGACTGGCGCTCCTACGAGCAGTACTTC. It yields the protein CASSLTRDWRSYEQYF.

The chain has TRBV6-1 and TRBJ2-5, with 12 nucleotides matching TRBD1. This CDR3 contains 15 residues. Per the germline V gene, CDR1 is MNHNS and CDR2 is SASEGT. With V trimmed by 6 bases and J by 5 bases, 7 bases remained unmatched. The CDR3 DNA sequence: TGTGCCAGCAGAACAGGGACAGGGGGCAGGGAGACCCAGTACTTC. It is translated as CASRTGTGGRETQYF.